These 25 T cell receptor beta chains were sequenced from one sample in a study of patients and donors after allogeneic stem cell transplantation. TCRdb re-called the RT-PCR reads through MiXCR, storing one row per CDR3 protein. The repertoire has roughly 960,000 distinct CDR3 sequences, over 15% of them found once; the top ten carry roughly 6.4%. Sequences were obtained from blood, either unsorted or a sorted T cell fraction (not recorded which). The origin of the receptors is a human donor who was either an allogeneic HSCT recipient or a stem cell or donor lymphocyte infusion donor (not recorded which). It is not recorded whose cells these are; they may come from a transplant donor.

The rearrangement joins TRBV7-2 to TRBJ2-1; D is tentatively TRBD1 or TRBD2 (5 bases each). The CDR3 extends over 15 amino acids. V shed 7 bases and J shed 4 bases, with 17 bases lying between them. CDR1 SGHTA and CDR2 FQGNSA come from the germline V gene. The CDR3 region has the DNA TGTGCCAGCACCAGAGCTGGGGGTGGGTACAATGAGCAGTTCTTC. Amino acid sequence: CASTRAGGGYNEQFF.

This chain connects TRBV5-1 to TRBJ2-7; 7 bases align to TRBD1. Germline V gene data show CDR1 as SGHRS and CDR2 as YFSETQ. V lost 2 bases to trimming and J lost 3 bases; unmatched junction nucleotides: 8. There are 15 residues in the CDR3. The CDR3 spells CASSFTGTVYYEQYF. The CDR3 region has the DNA TGCGCCAGCAGCTTTACCGGGACAGTCTACTACGAGCAGTACTTC. Combining the CDR3 with reference TRBV5-1 and TRBJ2-7 gives the whole variable domain KAGVTQTPRYLIKTRGQQVTLSCSPISGHRSVSWYQQTPGQGLQFLFEYFSETQRNKGNFPGRFSGRQFSNSRSEMNVSTLELGDSALYLCASSFTGTVYYEQYFGPGTRLTVT.

V and J are TRBV12-3 or TRBV12-4 and TRBJ2-7, with TRBD2 matching over 9 bases. J gave up 7 bases and V 7 bases, and 17 bases lay outside the gene matches. This CDR3 spans 16 amino acids. In DNA form, the CDR3 reads TGTGCCAGCACCAAGACTAGCGGAGCACCCTTGGGGGAGCAGTACTTC. Its translation is CASTKTSGAPLGEQYF.

The genes are TRBV27 and TRBJ2-7, with D possibly TRBD2 on 7 matching bases. This CDR3 region has 16 residues. The V end lost 7 bases, the J end lost 3 bases, and 22 bases lay between the germline ends. Germline V gives CDR1 MNHEY, CDR2 SMNVEV (reference sequence). The CDR3 DNA sequence: TGTGCCAGCACCTCCTCCGGGGGGCTGGGGCTCTACGAGCAGTACTTC. Residues: CASTSSGGLGLYEQYF.

Details on this clonotype: Relative to the germline gene, one junction end is altered; a read error may explain this. The rearrangement uses TRBV28 and TRBJ2-2; D could derive from TRBD1 or TRBD2 (6 bases each). This CDR3 comprises 13 residues. Germline V lookup: CDR1 MDHEN, CDR2 SYDVKM. The CDR3 reads CTSRGGGTGELFF. The CDR3 coding sequence is TGTACCAGCCGAGGGGGAGGCACCGGGGAGCTGTTTTTT.

The sample holds a few counts of this clonotype. CDR3 region: CASRSTGQGKSPLHF. The CDR3 DNA sequence: TGTGCCAGCAGAAGTACGGGACAGGGCAAGTCACCCCTCCACTTT. The genes are TRBV12-3 or TRBV12-4 and TRBJ1-6, with TRBD1 identical over 9 bases. V was pared by 6 bases and J by 10 bases, with 10 bases of the junction left unmatched. The CDR3 sequence is 15 residues long.

The rearrangement links TRBV15 to TRBJ1-2; 7 bases are a match to TRBD1. This CDR3 has 12 residues. V shed 6 bases and J 7 bases; nucleotides not matched to a gene: 5. Germline values: CDR1 LNHNV, CDR2 YYDKDF (reference sequence). The CDR3 is CATRTQGGGYTF. The CDR3 coding sequence is TGTGCCACCAGGACTCAGGGGGGTGGCTACACCTTC.

V gene TRBV13 combines with J gene TRBJ2-1; D possibly corresponds to TRBD2 (6 bases). The germline gives CDR1 PRHDT, CDR2 FYEKMQ (reference sequence). Deletions cut 1 base from V and 9 bases from J, with 13 bases between. The CDR3 is made up of 14 amino acids. CDR3 region: CASSLDPGEGEQFF. CDR3 nucleotide sequence: TGTGCCAGCAGCTTAGACCCGGGAGAGGGTGAGCAGTTCTTC. Full variable domain (rest looked up from reference TRBV13 and TRBJ2-1): AAGVIQSPRHLIKEKRETATLKCYPIPRHDTVYWYQQGPGQDPQFLISFYEKMQSDKGSIPDRFSAQQFSDYHSELNMSSLELGDSALYFCASSLDPGEGEQFFGPGTRLTVL.

A single count supports this clonotype. The chain joins TRBV11-3 to TRBJ2-1; D is perhaps TRBD2 (6 bases). Germline CDR1 SGHNT, CDR2 YENEEA. V was pared by 4 bases and J by 2 bases, with 15 bases between. CDR3 length equals 16 residues. The CDR3 sequence: CASSSRSREAYNEQFF. The CDR3 DNA follows: TGTGCCAGCAGCTCCAGGTCGAGGGAGGCCTACAATGAGCAGTTCTTC. Based on the CDR3 plus reference TRBV11-3 and TRBJ2-1, the full variable domain is EAGVVQSPRYKIIEKKQPVAFWCNPISGHNTLYWYLQNLGQGPELLIRYENEEAVDDSQLPKDRFSAERLKGVDSTLKIQPAELGDSAVYLCASSSRSREAYNEQFFGPGTRLTVL.

This clonotype showed up just a few times. The V and J genes are TRBV4-3 and TRBJ1-2, with D uncertain. This CDR3 contains 14 residues. Germline V gene sequence: CDR1 LGHNA, CDR2 YSLEER. The V gene lost 0 bases and the J gene lost 8 bases, with 13 bases spanning the gap. CDR3: CASSQDHVGIGYTF. Written as DNA, the CDR3 is TGCGCCAGCAGCCAAGATCATGTGGGGATCGGCTACACCTTC.

The chain combines TRBV13 with TRBJ2-3; TRBD2 agrees at 9 bases. The CDR3 is made up of 17 amino acids. Germline-derived CDR1 and CDR2 are PRHDT and FYEKMQ (reference sequence). Trimming cost V 2 bases and J 2 bases; bases outside gene matches: 8. The CDR3 loop is CASSLSLAGFPTDTQYF. The CDR3 bases are TGTGCCAGCAGCTTAAGCCTAGCGGGATTCCCCACAGATACGCAGTATTTT.

The chain carries TRBV6-1 and TRBJ1-2; no clear D. This CDR3 spans 13 amino acids. The V end was cut by 6 bases, the J end by 1 base, with 9 bases between. Germline CDR1 reads MNHNS; CDR2 reads SASEGT. In nucleotides, the CDR3 is TGTGCCAGCAGAGGCAGGAATAACTATGGCTACACCTTC. This gives the protein CASRGRNNYGYTF.

The chain carries TRBV18 and TRBJ1-5, with unresolved D. The CDR3 contains 16 residues. The germline CDR1 and CDR2 sequences are KGHSH and LQKENI. V lost 2 bases, J lost 4 bases, and 15 bases lay in between. The CDR3 here is CASSPSTGRINQPQHF. CDR3 in DNA: TGTGCCAGCTCACCATCTACCGGGCGGATTAATCAGCCCCAGCATTTT.

The CDR3 bases are TGTGCCAGCAGCGCCTTCTTGACGGGAAACACTGAAGCTTTCTTT. Translating gives CASSAFLTGNTEAFF. The genes are TRBV9 and TRBJ1-1; D uncertain. The CDR3 covers 15 residues. V gave up 3 bases and J gave up 2 bases, with 14 bases separating them. Looked up from germline, CDR1 is SGDLS and CDR2 is YYNGEE.

This clonotype was found many times. The V call is TRBV29-1, the J call TRBJ1-2, with TRBD1 as a possible D gene (6 bases). Trimming left V 7 bases short and J 6 bases short, with 27 bases between. This CDR3 has 16 amino acids. CDR1 SQVTM and CDR2 ANQGSEA come from the germline V gene. The CDR3 sequence is CSAHPVGLRGTNGYTF. The DNA for the CDR3 is TGCAGCGCCCACCCGGTCGGATTAAGGGGGACTAATGGCTACACCTTC.

The V gene is TRBV20-1, the J gene TRBJ2-7; TRBD1 aligns across 8 bases. The CDR3 consists of 15 residues. The ends lost 2 bases at V and 6 bases at J; junction bases unmatched: 12. The V gene's germline CDR1 is DFQATT and CDR2 SNEGSKA (reference sequence). The CDR3 coding sequence is TGCAGTGCTAGAAATCTAGGACAGGGCTGGGGCGAGCAGTACTTC. Translating gives CSARNLGQGWGEQYF.

This clonotype was observed at least ten times. The gene calls are TRBV5-1 and TRBJ2-3; possibly TRBD1 or TRBD2 for D (5 bases each). This CDR3 is built from 16 residues. CDR1 and CDR2 from the germline V gene are SGHRS and YFSETQ. Trimming took 4 bases from V and 1 from J, leaving 16 bases between them. In DNA, the CDR3 is TGCGCCAGCAGCGACGGGGACCTATCTGGCACAGATACGCAGTATTTT. Its translation is CASSDGDLSGTDTQYF.

The chain links TRBV3-1 to TRBJ1-1; 9 nucleotides agree with TRBD1. CDR1 and CDR2 (germline): LGHDT, YNNKEL (reference sequence). The V gene end was trimmed by 3 bases and the J gene end by 12 bases; junction bases not matched to a gene: 5. The CDR3 consists of 12 residues. The CDR3 region is CASSQGQGETFF. Written as DNA, the CDR3 is TGTGCCAGCAGCCAGGGACAGGGAGAGACTTTCTTT.

This clonotype was detected only a few times. J is TRBJ1-2 and V is TRBV30; possible D gene TRBD1, 5 bases. This CDR3 has 15 residues. Trimming stripped 1 base from V and 3 bases from J, with 15 bases between. Looked up from germline, CDR1 is GTSNPN and CDR2 is SVGIG (reference sequence). For the CDR3, the DNA is TGTGCCTGGAGTGAGGGGAGCGGCTCCTACTATGGCTACACCTTC. Translation gives CAWSEGSGSYYGYTF.

The gene calls are TRBV5-1 and TRBJ2-5, with D maybe TRBD1 (5 bases). CDR3 length: 15 amino acids. Per the germline V gene, CDR1 is SGHRS and CDR2 is YFSETQ. V lost 2 bases, J lost 2 bases, and 13 bases lay in between. The CDR3 nucleotides are TGCGCCAGCAGCTTTGGCTTCAGGGAACAAGAGACCCAGTACTTC. This translates into CASSFGFREQETQYF.

This clonotype was seen more than once but under ten times. The chain employs TRBV7-3 and TRBJ2-1; 8 bases are a match to TRBD2. The CDR3 is 15 amino acids. Germline V gives CDR1 SGHTA, CDR2 FQGTGA. After removal of 4 bases from V and 5 bases from J, the junction contained 7 bases not matched to a gene. The CDR3 sequence: CASSSGLGVHNEQFF. In nucleotides, the CDR3 is TGTGCCAGCAGCTCGGGACTAGGTGTCCACAATGAGCAGTTCTTC.

This clonotype was observed a few times. The genes are TRBV7-9 and TRBJ1-2; 9 bases map to TRBD1. Germline loops: CDR1 SEHNR, CDR2 FQNEAQ (reference sequence). This CDR3 has 16 amino acids. J gave up 5 bases and V 6 bases, and 13 bases lay outside the gene matches. The CDR3 is CASRPIVTGGPYGYTF. The DNA for the CDR3 is TGTGCCAGCAGGCCAATTGTCACAGGGGGCCCATATGGCTACACCTTC.

This clonotype occurred many times. This chain joins TRBV4-1 and TRBJ2-3, with D tentatively TRBD1 (6 bases). The CDR3 sequence is 16 residues long. The V and J ends lost 0 bases and 2 bases respectively, with 12 bases between them. CDR1 and CDR2 from the germline V gene are MGHRA and YSYEKL. The CDR3 coding sequence is TGCGCCAGCAGCCAAGATTTGGGGGACAACACAGATACGCAGTATTTT. Protein product: CASSQDLGDNTDTQYF.

This clonotype was observed many times. This chain links TRBV12-3 or TRBV12-4 with TRBJ1-4; a possible D gene is TRBD1 (5 bases). The V end was cut by 6 bases, the J end by 5 bases, with 16 bases between. This CDR3 spans 15 amino acids. CDR3 coding DNA: TGTGCCAGCAGCCCGACTACGGGGCGAAATGAAAAACTGTTTTTT. Translation: CASSPTTGRNEKLFF.

This clonotype occurred a few times. This sequence joins TRBV15 and TRBJ2-3, with D perhaps being TRBD1 or TRBD2 (6 bases each). V was trimmed by 4 bases and J by 1 base, leaving 12 bases between them. The CDR3 sequence is 15 residues long. Per germline, CDR1 LNHNV and CDR2 YYDKDF (reference sequence). In DNA form, the CDR3 reads TGTGCCACCAGCAATCCCGGGGGCCGCACAGATACGCAGTATTTT. As protein: CATSNPGGRTDTQYF.